These 10 T cell receptor beta chains were sequenced from one sample in a study of post-analysis software for immune sequencing data. Broader study findings: In patients, TRBV5-6, TRBV5-1 and TRBV20-1 belonged to five TRBV segments found more frequently than in controls.

These TCRs' antigens remain unknown. Unique molecular identifiers were present in the TCR beta cDNA libraries. TCRdb processed the PCR reads anew with MiXCR; each CDR3 protein has one entry. This sample has approximately 660,000 distinct CDR3 sequences; 55% to 60% occur once, and the top ten carry about 11%. Sequencing was performed on blood. The receptors come from a girl aged 2-10 years with multiple sclerosis.

This clonotype occurred a few times. The chain carries TRBV6-1 and TRBJ2-1; 7 bases agree with TRBD1. CDR1 is MNHNS and CDR2 is SASEGT in the germline V gene. This CDR3 spans 15 amino acids. V shed 4 bases and J 0 bases; nucleotides not matched to a gene: 3. This CDR3 is CASSGPGGSYNEQFF. In nucleotides, the CDR3 is TGTGCCAGCAGTGGTCCAGGGGGCTCCTACAATGAGCAGTTCTTC.

The chain carries TRBV7-2 and TRBJ2-7, with 8 bases that match TRBD1. TRBJ2-5 explains the end of the DNA better; the J call may be wrong. The CDR3 is made up of 14 amino acids. The germline gives CDR1 SGHTA, CDR2 FQGNSA. CDR3 DNA: TGTGCCAGCAGCGTCAGGACAGGGAGGGAGACCCAGTACTTC. It codes for CASSVRTGRETQYF.

Points on this clonotype: One end of the junction fails to match germline, which may point to a read error. V and J are TRBV11-2 and TRBJ1-1; no clear D. The CDR3 totals 12 residues. In germline, CDR1 is SGHAT, CDR2 FQNNGV. The CDR3 spells CASNLAGTEAFF. CDR3 DNA sequence: TGTGCCAGCAACTTAGCGGGCACTGAAGCTTTCTTT. The complete variable domain, with remaining parts taken from reference TRBV11-2 and TRBJ1-1, reads EAGVAQSPRYKIIEKRQSVAFWCNPISGHATLYWYQQILGQGPKLLIQFQNNGVVDDSQLPKDRFSAERLKGVDSTLKIQPAKLEDSAVYLCASNLAGTEAFFGQGTRLTVV.

The chain couples TRBV2 to TRBJ2-7, with 8 bases fitting TRBD2. Germline trimming cut 2 bases from V and 1 base from J; bases unmatched to any gene: 19. Germline CDR1 and CDR2: SNHLY and FYNNEI. The CDR3 is 20 amino acids. The CDR3 DNA follows: TGTGCCAGCAGTGAATCCTGGCTAGCGGGTTTGTTAGGGGAATCCTACGAGCAGTACTTC. Protein product: CASSESWLAGLLGESYEQYF. The complete variable domain, with remaining parts taken from reference TRBV2 and TRBJ2-7, reads EPEVTQTPSHQVTQMGQEVILRCVPISNHLYFYWYRQILGQKVEFLVSFYNNEISEKSEIFDDQFSVERPDGSNFTLKIRSTKLEDSAMYFCASSESWLAGLLGESYEQYFGPGTRLTVT.

This rearrangement joins TRBV5-1 to TRBJ1-2, with D maybe TRBD1 (5 bases). The germline gives CDR1 SGHRS, CDR2 YFSETQ. CDR3 length: 18 amino acids. The V end was cut by 5 bases, the J end by 3 bases, with 26 bases between. The CDR3 DNA is TGCGCCAGCAGTCTCGTCTCCCAGTCGGGCAGGGACTACTATGGCTACACCTTC. This encodes CASSLVSQSGRDYYGYTF.

The chain combines TRBV11-2 with TRBJ2-3, with 8 bases that match TRBD2. Germline CDR1 and CDR2: SGHAT and FQNNGV. This CDR3 has 16 amino acids. The trim removed 3 bases at V and 2 bases at J, leaving 7 bases unmatched. In DNA, the CDR3 is TGTGCCAGCAGCTTCGGGGGTAGCGGGAACACAGATACGCAGTATTTT. Translating gives CASSFGGSGNTDTQYF.

The chain combines TRBV10-3 with TRBJ2-1; D gene unclear. The CDR3 runs 11 residues. The germline V gene has CDR1 ENHRY and CDR2 SYGVKD. The V and J ends lost 9 bases and 6 bases respectively, with 9 bases between them. The CDR3: CAMETANEQFF. DNA of the CDR3: TGTGCCATGGAGACTGCCAATGAGCAGTTCTTC.

V usage is TRBV29-1 and J usage is TRBJ2-5, with D uncertain. This CDR3 is 12 amino acids long. V lost 3 bases, J lost 5 bases, and 10 bases lay in between. Germline V gives CDR1 SQVTM, CDR2 ANQGSEA. CDR3 DNA: TGCAGCGTTGACAAGGGCATGGAGACCCAGTACTTC. Amino acids: CSVDKGMETQYF.

Written as DNA, the CDR3 is TGTGCCAGCTCAAGACCCGGACGGTTGAGCTCCTACGAGCAGTACTTC. Encoded protein: CASSRPGRLSSYEQYF. This rearrangement joins TRBV5-8 to TRBJ2-7; D gene unclear. V was pared by 7 bases and J by 0 bases, with 20 bases between. Germline V CDR1 and CDR2: SGHTS, YDEGEE. The CDR3 consists of 16 residues.

V is TRBV20-1 and J is TRBJ2-7, with D perhaps assigned TRBD1 or TRBD2 (5 bases each). The germline gives CDR1 DFQATT, CDR2 SNEGSKA (reference sequence). Trimming removed 4 bases from V and 7 bases from J, with 20 bases in between. This CDR3 spans 14 amino acids. CDR3 nucleotides: TGCAGTGCTACACGGGACCCCGCTATTCCAGAGCAGTACTTC. Its protein is CSATRDPAIPEQYF.